This T cell receptor (beta chain) is drawn from a study of tumor and adjacent non-tumor tissue in lung cancer. Study-level results: Compared with tumor, normal lung showed significantly lower TCR diversity.

Germline V CDR1 and CDR2: MDHEN, SYDVKM. The CDR3 runs 16 residues. A modified ARM-PCR protocol with three rounds of nested PCR amplified TCRbeta. Using its own MiXCR run on the multiplex PCR reads, TCRdb lists one record per CDR3 protein. The repertoire has about 48,000 distinct CDR3 sequences, roughly two thirds of them found once; the top ten carry around 28%. No cell sorting was done before RNA was extracted from the tissue. Distant lung tissue was collected more than 3 cm away from the tumor edge. This clonotype showed up just once. What it binds is unknown. A much larger clone lies a single base off, so this may be a read error.

The sequence was collected from a woman in her seventies with non-small cell lung cancer. Material: distant non-tumor lung tissue. The chain couples TRBV28 to TRBJ2-2; no clear D gene. For the CDR3, the DNA is TGTGCCAGCACCTCGGAAGGCGTCGGGTATACCGAGGAGCTGTTTTTT. This codes for CASTSEGVGYTEELFF.